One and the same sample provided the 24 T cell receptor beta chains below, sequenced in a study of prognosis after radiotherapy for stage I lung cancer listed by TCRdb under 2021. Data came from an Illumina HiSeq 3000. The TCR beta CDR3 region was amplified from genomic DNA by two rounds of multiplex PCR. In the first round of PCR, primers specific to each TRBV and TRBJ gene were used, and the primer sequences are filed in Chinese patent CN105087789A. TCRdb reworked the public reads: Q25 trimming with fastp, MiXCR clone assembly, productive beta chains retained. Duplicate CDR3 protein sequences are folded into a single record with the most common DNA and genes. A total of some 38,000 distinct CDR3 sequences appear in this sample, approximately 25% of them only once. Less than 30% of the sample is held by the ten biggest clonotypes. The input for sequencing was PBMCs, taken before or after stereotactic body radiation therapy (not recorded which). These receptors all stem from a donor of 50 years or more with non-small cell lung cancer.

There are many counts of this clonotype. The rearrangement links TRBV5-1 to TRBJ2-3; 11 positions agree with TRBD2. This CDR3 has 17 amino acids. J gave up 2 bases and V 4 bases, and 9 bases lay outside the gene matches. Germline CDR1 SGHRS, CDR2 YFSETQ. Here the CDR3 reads CASSGIAGGSFTDTQYF. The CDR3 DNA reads TGCGCCAGCAGCGGAATAGCGGGAGGGTCCTTCACAGATACGCAGTATTTT.

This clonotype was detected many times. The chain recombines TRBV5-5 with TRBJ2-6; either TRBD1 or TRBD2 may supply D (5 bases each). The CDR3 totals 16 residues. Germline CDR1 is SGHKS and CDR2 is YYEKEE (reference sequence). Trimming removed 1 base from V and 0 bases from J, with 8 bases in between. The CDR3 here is CASSLYGTSGANVLTF. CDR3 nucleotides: TGTGCCAGCAGCTTGTACGGGACCTCTGGGGCCAACGTCCTGACTTTC.

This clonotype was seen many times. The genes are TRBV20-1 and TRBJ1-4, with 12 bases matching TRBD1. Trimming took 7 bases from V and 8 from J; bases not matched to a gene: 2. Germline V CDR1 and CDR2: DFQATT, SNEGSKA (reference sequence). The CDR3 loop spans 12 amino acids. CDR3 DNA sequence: TGCAGTGTAGGGACAGGGGGCGAAAAACTGTTTTTT. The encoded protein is CSVGTGGEKLFF.

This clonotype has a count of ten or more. The CDR3 loop reads CASSLQGAEGNQPQHF. CDR3 nucleotide sequence: TGTGCCAGCAGCTTACAGGGGGCTGAGGGCAATCAGCCCCAGCATTTT. The V call is TRBV5-5, the J call TRBJ1-5; 9 nucleotides agree with TRBD1. Germline CDR1 and CDR2: SGHKS and YYEKEE (reference sequence). The CDR3 has 16 residues. V shed 2 bases, J shed 2 bases, and the junction held 5 bases outside the gene matches.

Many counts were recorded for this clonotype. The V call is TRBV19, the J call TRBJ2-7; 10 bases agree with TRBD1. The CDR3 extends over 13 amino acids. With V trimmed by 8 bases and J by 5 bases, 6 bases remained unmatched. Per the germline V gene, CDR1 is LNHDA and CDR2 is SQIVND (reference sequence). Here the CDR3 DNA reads TGTGCCAGTGGGCCGACAGGGGGCAACGAGCAGTACTTC. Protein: CASGPTGGNEQYF.

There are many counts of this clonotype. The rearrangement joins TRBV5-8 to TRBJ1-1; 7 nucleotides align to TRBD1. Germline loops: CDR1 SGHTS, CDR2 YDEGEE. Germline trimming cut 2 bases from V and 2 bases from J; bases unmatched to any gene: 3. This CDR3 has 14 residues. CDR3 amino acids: CASSFGTANTEAFF. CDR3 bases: TGTGCCAGCAGCTTTGGGACAGCTAACACTGAAGCTTTCTTT.

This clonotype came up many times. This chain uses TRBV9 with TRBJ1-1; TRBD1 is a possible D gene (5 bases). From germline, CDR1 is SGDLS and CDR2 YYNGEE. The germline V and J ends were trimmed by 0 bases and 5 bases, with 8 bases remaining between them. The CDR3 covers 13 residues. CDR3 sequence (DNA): TGTGCCAGCAGCGTAGTAGACAGTACTGAAGCTTTCTTT. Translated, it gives CASSVVDSTEAFF.

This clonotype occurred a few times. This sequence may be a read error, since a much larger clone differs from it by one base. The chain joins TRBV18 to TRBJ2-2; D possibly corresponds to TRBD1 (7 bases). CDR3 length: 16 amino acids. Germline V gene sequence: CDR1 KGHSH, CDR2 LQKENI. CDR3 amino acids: CASSPLKGAGTGGLFF. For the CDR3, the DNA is TGTGCCAGCTCACCTCTGAAGGGGGCCGGCACCGGGGGGCTGTTTTTT. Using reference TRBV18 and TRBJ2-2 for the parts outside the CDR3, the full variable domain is NAGVMQNPRHLVRRRGQEARLRCSPMKGHSHVYWYRQLPEEGLKFMVYLQKENIIDESGMPKERFSAEFPKEGPSILRIQQVVRGDSAAYFCASSPLKGAGTGGLFFGEGSRLTVL.

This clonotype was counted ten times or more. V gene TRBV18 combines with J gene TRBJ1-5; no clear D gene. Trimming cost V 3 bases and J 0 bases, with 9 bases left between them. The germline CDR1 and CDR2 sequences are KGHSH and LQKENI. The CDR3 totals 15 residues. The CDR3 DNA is TGTGCCAGCTCACCGCGCAGATATAGCAATCAGCCCCAGCATTTT. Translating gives CASSPRRYSNQPQHF.

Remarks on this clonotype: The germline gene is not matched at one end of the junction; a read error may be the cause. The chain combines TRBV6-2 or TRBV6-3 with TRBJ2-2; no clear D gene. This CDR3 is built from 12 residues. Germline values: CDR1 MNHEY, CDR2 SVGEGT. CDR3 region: CASRTNNGELFF. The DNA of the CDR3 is TGTGCCAGCAGGACGAACAACGGGGAGCTGTTTTTT.

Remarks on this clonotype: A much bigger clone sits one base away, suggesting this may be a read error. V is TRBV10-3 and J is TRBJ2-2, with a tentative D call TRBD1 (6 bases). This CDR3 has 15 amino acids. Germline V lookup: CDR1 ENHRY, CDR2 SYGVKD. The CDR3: CAIRSRDTYTGELVF. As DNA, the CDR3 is TGTGCCATCAGATCTCGGGACACATACACCGGGGAGCTGGTTTTT.

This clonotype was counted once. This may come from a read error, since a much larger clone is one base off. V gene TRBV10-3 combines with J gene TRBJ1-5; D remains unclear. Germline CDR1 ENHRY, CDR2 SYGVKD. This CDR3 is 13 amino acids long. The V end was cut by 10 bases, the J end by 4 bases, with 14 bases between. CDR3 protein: CATAKDLNQPQHF. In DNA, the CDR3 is TGTGCCACAGCGAAAGATTTAAATCAGCCCCAGCATTTT.

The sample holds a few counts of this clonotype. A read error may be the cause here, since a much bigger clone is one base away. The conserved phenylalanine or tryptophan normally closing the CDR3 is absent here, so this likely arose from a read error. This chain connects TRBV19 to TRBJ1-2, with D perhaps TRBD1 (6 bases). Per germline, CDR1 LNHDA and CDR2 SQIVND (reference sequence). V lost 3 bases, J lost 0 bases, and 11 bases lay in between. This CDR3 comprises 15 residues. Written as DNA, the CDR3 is TGTGCCAGTAGTATTGGGCGGACAGCTAACTATGGCTACACCCTC. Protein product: CASSIGRTANYGYTL.

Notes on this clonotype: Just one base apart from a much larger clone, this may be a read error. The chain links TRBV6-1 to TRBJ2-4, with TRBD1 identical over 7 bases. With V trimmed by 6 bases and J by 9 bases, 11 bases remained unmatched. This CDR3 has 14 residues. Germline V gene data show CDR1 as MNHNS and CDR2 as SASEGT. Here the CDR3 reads CASRPTGDGGIQYF. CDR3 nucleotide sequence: TGTGCCAGCAGGCCTACAGGGGACGGCGGCATTCAGTACTTC.

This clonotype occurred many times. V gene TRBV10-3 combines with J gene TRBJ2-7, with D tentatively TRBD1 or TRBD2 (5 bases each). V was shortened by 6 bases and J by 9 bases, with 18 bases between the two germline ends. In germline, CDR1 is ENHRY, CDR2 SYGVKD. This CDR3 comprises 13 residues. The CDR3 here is CAIRGFPGRGQYF. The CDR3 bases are TGTGCCATCAGGGGGTTCCCGGGACGGGGGCAGTACTTC.

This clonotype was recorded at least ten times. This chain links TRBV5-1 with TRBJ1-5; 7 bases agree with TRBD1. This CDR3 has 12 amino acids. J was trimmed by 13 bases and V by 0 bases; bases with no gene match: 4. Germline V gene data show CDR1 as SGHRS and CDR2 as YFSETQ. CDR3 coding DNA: TGCGCCAGCAGCTTGGACGGGACAGCTCAGCATTTT. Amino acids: CASSLDGTAQHF.

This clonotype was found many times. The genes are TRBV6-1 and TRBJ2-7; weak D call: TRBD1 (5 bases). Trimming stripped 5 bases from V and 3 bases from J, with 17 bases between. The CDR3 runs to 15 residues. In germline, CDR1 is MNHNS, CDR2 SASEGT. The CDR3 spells CASSNQGSYFYEQYF. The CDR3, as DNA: TGTGCCAGCAGTAATCAGGGAAGCTACTTCTACGAGCAGTACTTC.

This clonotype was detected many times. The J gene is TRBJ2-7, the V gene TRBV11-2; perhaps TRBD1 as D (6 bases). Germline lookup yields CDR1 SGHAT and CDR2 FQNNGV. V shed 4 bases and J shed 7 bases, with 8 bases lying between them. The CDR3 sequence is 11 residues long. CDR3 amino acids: CASSSGTEQYF. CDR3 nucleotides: TGTGCCAGCAGCTCAGGGACAGAGCAGTACTTC.

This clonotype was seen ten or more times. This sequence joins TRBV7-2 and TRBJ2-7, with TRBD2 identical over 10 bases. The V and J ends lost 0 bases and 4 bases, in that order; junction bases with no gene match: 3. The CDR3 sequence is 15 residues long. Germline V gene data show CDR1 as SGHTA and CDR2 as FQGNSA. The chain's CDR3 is CASSLALAGLYEQYF. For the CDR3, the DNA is TGTGCCAGCAGCTTAGCACTAGCGGGATTGTACGAGCAGTACTTC.

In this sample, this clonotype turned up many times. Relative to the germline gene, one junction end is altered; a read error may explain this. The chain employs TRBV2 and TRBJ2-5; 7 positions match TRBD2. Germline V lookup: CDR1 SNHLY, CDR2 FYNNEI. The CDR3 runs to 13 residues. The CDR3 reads CASSEGLVETQYF. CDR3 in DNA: TGTGCCAGCAGCGAAGGACTAGTGGAGACCCAGTACTTC.

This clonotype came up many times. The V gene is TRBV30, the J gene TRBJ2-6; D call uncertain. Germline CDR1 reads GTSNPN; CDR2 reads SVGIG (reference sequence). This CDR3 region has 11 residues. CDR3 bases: TGTGCGAACTCTGGGGCCAACGTCCTGACTTTC. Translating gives CANSGANVLTF.

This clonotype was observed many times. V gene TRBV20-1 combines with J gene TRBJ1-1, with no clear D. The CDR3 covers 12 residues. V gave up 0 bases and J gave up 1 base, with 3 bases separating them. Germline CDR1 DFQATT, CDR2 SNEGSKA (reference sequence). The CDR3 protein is CSARDGNTEAFF. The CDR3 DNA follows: TGCAGTGCTAGAGATGGGAACACTGAAGCTTTCTTT.

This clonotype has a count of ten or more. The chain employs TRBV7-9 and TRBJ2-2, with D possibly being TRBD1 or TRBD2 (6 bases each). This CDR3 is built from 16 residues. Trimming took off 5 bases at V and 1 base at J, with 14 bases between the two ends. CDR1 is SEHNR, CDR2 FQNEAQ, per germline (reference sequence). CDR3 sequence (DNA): TGTGCCAGCAGCCGCGACGGGGGCAGGAACACCGGGGAGCTGTTTTTT. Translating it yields CASSRDGGRNTGELFF.

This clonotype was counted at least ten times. The CDR3 nucleotides read TGTGCCAGCACCTCACAGCCGACGGGCAATCAGCCCCAGCATTTT. This sequence encodes CASTSQPTGNQPQHF. V usage is TRBV6-1 and J usage is TRBJ1-5; D not resolved. Trimming pared 7 bases from V and 2 bases from J, leaving 15 bases between. The germline gives CDR1 MNHNS, CDR2 SASEGT. This CDR3 comprises 15 residues.